This entry features one TCR beta chain sequence. Germline loops: CDR1 SGHRS, CDR2 YFSETQ. V was trimmed by 0 bases and J by 0 bases, leaving 7 bases between them. CDR3 length: 15 amino acids. The data originate from a study of blood T cell repertoires in COVID-19. Across the study: Some COVID-19 samples were acute and others convalescent; all came from the United States, Italy and Spain.

Study processing details: Using reference gene primer amplification, nucleated cell counts were estimated. Data came from immunoSEQ multiplex PCR; TCRdb stores just in-frame clones and leaves some out. V, J and clone size are those of that table, while D and trimming were read from the DNA. The table shows some 130,000 clones, with roughly 91% occurring only once. A Seattle source enrolled patients during active infection and followed them longitudinally. The rearrangement joins TRBV5-1 to TRBJ2-1; no clear D gene. This TCR came from a man between 60 and 70 years old with COVID-19, enrolled during active disease. The specimen was peripheral blood. The CDR3 nucleotides read TGCGCCAGCAGCTTGGAAGAGAGCTCCTACAATGAGCAGTTCTTC. This gives the protein CASSLEESSYNEQFF.